These 11 T cell receptor beta chains share one sample of origin, sequenced in a study of blood T cell repertoires in COVID-19. Only in-frame clones appear in the TCRdb table, and some are missing; sequencing was by immunoSEQ multiplex PCR. The sample has roughly 33,000 clones, 93% seen once. Sequenced material: peripheral blood. The origin of the receptors is a human donor in a cohort sampled during active COVID-19.

This chain joins TRBV5-1 and TRBJ1-1; weak D call: TRBD1 (6 bases). Germline lookup yields CDR1 SGHRS and CDR2 YFSETQ. V gave up 0 bases and J gave up 6 bases, with 12 bases separating them. CDR3 size: 14 residues. The DNA for the CDR3 is TGCGCCAGCAGCTTGGGTTGGCAGGGGTCTGAAGCTTTCTTT. Protein: CASSLGWQGSEAFF.

The chain is built from TRBV2 and TRBJ2-7; D might be TRBD1 (6 bases). The V end was cut by 7 bases, the J end by 3 bases, with 19 bases between. This CDR3 has 15 amino acids. Per germline, CDR1 SNHLY and CDR2 FYNNEI. The CDR3 DNA reads TGTGCCAGCAAGACCGACAGGACCGAAAACTACGAGCAGTACTTC. This codes for CASKTDRTENYEQYF.

The genes are TRBV3-1 (or the pseudogene TRBV3-2) and TRBJ2-1, with 9 bases aligning to TRBD2. From germline, CDR1 is LGHDT and CDR2 YNNKEL (reference sequence). This CDR3 contains 15 residues. With V trimmed by 4 bases and J by 10 bases, 11 bases remained unmatched. In DNA form, the CDR3 reads TGTGCCAGCAGCCCGATGGGTAGCGGGAGATGGGAGCAGTTCTTC. This codes for CASSPMGSGRWEQFF.

The rearrangement links TRBV3-1 (or the pseudogene TRBV3-2) to TRBJ2-5; 7 bases match TRBD1. The CDR3 spans 14 residues. V lost 6 bases and J lost 2; bases outside the gene matches: 6. Germline V gene lookup returns CDR1 LGHDT and CDR2 YNNKEL (reference sequence). The DNA of the CDR3 is TGTGCCAGCAGGACCCCGGGACAGCAAGAGACCCAGTACTTC. Amino acids: CASRTPGQQETQYF.

The CDR3 DNA sequence: TGTGCCTGGATCAAATCGGACAGAACCTATGGCTACACCTTC. Translating it yields CAWIKSDRTYGYTF. The chain employs TRBV30 and TRBJ1-2, with D possibly TRBD1 on 6 matching bases. V gave up 4 bases and J gave up 4 bases, with 16 bases separating them. The germline V gene encodes CDR1 GTSNPN and CDR2 SVGIG (reference sequence). This CDR3 comprises 14 residues.

V and J are TRBV6-5 and TRBJ2-3, with D maybe TRBD1 (5 bases). Germline V lookup: CDR1 MNHEY, CDR2 SVGAGI. CDR3 length: 15 residues. Trimming removed 2 bases from V and 0 bases from J, with 9 bases in between. This CDR3 reads CASSYRGVSTDTQYF. The CDR3 DNA is TGTGCCAGCAGTTACAGGGGTGTGAGCACAGATACGCAGTATTTT.

This rearrangement joins TRBV4-1 to TRBJ2-5; 11 bases are shared with TRBD2. The CDR3 runs to 15 residues. Germline V gene lookup returns CDR1 MGHRA and CDR2 YSYEKL. V lost 2 bases and J lost 7; bases outside the gene matches: 6. CDR3 residues: CASSQIAGGRGTQYF. The CDR3 DNA is TGCGCCAGCAGCCAAATAGCGGGGGGGCGAGGGACCCAGTACTTC.

The genes are TRBV5-6 and TRBJ1-2, with D possibly being TRBD1 (6 bases). This CDR3 region has 13 residues. Trimming shortened V by 0 bases and J by 4 bases, and 7 bases separated the two germline ends. Germline CDR1 reads SGHDT; CDR2 reads YYEEEE. The CDR3 nucleotides read TGTGCCAGCAGCTTGGGGGGGCTCTATGGCTACACCTTC. It specifies CASSLGGLYGYTF. Full variable domain (outside the CDR3, taken from reference TRBV5-6 and TRBJ1-2): DAGVTQSPTHLIKTRGQQVTLRCSPKSGHDTVSWYQQALGQGPQFIFQYYEEEERQRGNFPDRFSGHQFPNYSSELNVNALLLGDSALYLCASSLGGLYGYTFGSGTRLTVV.

The V call is TRBV4-1, the J call TRBJ2-7; possible D gene TRBD1, 5 bases. This CDR3 contains 16 residues. With 1 base removed from V and 0 bases from J, the gap between germline ends came to 13 bases. The V gene's germline CDR1 is MGHRA and CDR2 YSYEKL. Here the CDR3 DNA reads TGCGCCAGCAGCCAAGCTCATGGGGCGGTCTCCTACGAGCAGTACTTC. Protein: CASSQAHGAVSYEQYF.

This chain links TRBV11-2 with TRBJ2-5; 9 bases are a match to TRBD2. After removal of 5 bases from V and 2 bases from J, the junction contained 3 bases not matched to a gene. Per germline, CDR1 SGHAT and CDR2 FQNNGV. The CDR3 has 14 amino acids. The CDR3 bases are TGTGCCAGCAGCGGGCTAGCGGGACAAGAGACCCAGTACTTC. Its protein is CASSGLAGQETQYF.

This sequence joins TRBV19 and TRBJ1-4; D is unclear. This CDR3 region has 15 residues. V was trimmed by 4 bases and J by 4 bases, leaving 13 bases between them. The germline CDR1 and CDR2 sequences are LNHDA and SQIVND (reference sequence). Here the CDR3 reads CASSKTPGGNEKLFF. Written as DNA, the CDR3 is TGTGCCAGTAGTAAGACCCCCGGCGGTAATGAAAAACTGTTTTTT.